What follows are 22 T cell receptor beta chains derived from one specimen sequenced in a study of T cells in Graves' hyperthyroidism and ophthalmopathy. Amplified regions were TCR beta CDR3 sequences from RNA transcripts. First-round RT-PCR of the TCR CDR3 relied on the HTBI primer set. Using its own MiXCR run on the multiplex PCR reads, TCRdb lists one record per CDR3 protein. The table includes 500,000 to 800,000 distinct CDR3 sequences, less than 45% detected once. The sample comprised peripheral blood or thyroid tissue (not recorded which). These receptors were collected from an adult man with Graves' disease, either hyperthyroidism or ophthalmopathy (not recorded which).

The chain has TRBV5-1 and TRBJ1-2; D gene unclear. V lost 3 bases, J lost 0 bases, and 9 bases lay in between. CDR1 SGHRS and CDR2 YFSETQ come from the germline V gene. CDR3 length: 14 amino acids. CDR3 amino acids: CASSSQTANYGYTF. Written as DNA, the CDR3 is TGCGCCAGCAGCTCTCAGACCGCTAACTATGGCTACACCTTC.

This clonotype was observed once. The chain has TRBV2 and TRBJ2-7, with D tentatively TRBD1 (6 bases). The germline CDR1 and CDR2 sequences are SNHLY and FYNNEI. The CDR3 spans 13 residues. V was trimmed by 6 bases and J by 3 bases, leaving 12 bases between them. CDR3 in DNA: TGTGCCAGCAGCCCGTCGGACAGCTACGAGCAGTACTTC. As protein: CASSPSDSYEQYF.

J is TRBJ2-7 and V is TRBV7-9; D gene uncertain. CDR1 and CDR2 (germline): SEHNR, FQNEAQ (reference sequence). With 4 bases removed from V and 5 bases from J, the gap between germline ends came to 12 bases. The CDR3 runs to 13 residues. The CDR3 loop reads CASSYSGLNEQYF. In DNA form, the CDR3 reads TGTGCCAGCAGCTACTCCGGGCTTAACGAGCAGTACTTC.

This clonotype was seen just once. A much larger clone is a single base away; this may be a read error. The genes are TRBV7-2 and TRBJ1-4, with D perhaps matching TRBD1 (6 bases). With 4 bases removed from V and 7 bases from J, the gap between germline ends came to 19 bases. The V gene's germline CDR1 is SGHTA and CDR2 FQGNSA. The CDR3 has 16 amino acids. The CDR3 loop is CASSSYRVTASEKLFF. CDR3 sequence (DNA): TGTGCCAGCAGCTCCTACAGGGTTACGGCTAGTGAAAAACTGTTTTTT.

V gene TRBV7-9 combines with J gene TRBJ1-1; 9 nucleotides align to TRBD1. Germline V lookup: CDR1 SEHNR, CDR2 FQNEAQ (reference sequence). The ends lost 5 bases at V and 6 bases at J; junction bases unmatched: 10. The CDR3 has 15 amino acids. The CDR3 loop reads CASSQIDRGASEAFF. In DNA, the CDR3 is TGTGCCAGCAGCCAAATCGACAGGGGGGCGTCTGAAGCTTTCTTT.

The sample holds many counts of this clonotype. The chain recombines TRBV15 with TRBJ1-1; D is unclear. CDR1 is LNHNV, CDR2 YYDKDF, per germline (reference sequence). V was pared by 1 base and J by 3 bases, with 9 bases between. The CDR3 is 14 residues long. CDR3 residues: CATSRATTDTEAFF. The CDR3 bases are TGTGCCACCAGCAGAGCTACTACAGACACTGAAGCTTTCTTT.

CDR3 nucleotide sequence: TGTGCCAGCAGCCGGACGGGGAGGGGCAATCAGCCCCAGCATTTT. Amino acid sequence: CASSRTGRGNQPQHF. The V call is TRBV7-9, the J call TRBJ1-5; unclear D gene. CDR1 is SEHNR, CDR2 FQNEAQ, per germline (reference sequence). CDR3 length: 15 residues. V lost 5 bases, J lost 2 bases, and 13 bases lay in between. The whole variable domain, filled in from reference TRBV7-9 and TRBJ1-5, reads DTGVSQNPRHKITKRGQNVTFRCDPISEHNRLYWYRQTLGQGPEFLTYFQNEAQLEKSRLLSDRFSAERPKGSFSTLEIQRTEQGDSAMYLCASSRTGRGNQPQHFGDGTRLSIL.

This chain uses TRBV7-2 with TRBJ1-2; possibly TRBD1 for D (5 bases). The CDR3 is made up of 16 amino acids. CDR1 SGHTA and CDR2 FQGNSA come from the germline V gene. Trimming stripped 1 base from V and 4 bases from J, with 16 bases between. The CDR3 DNA is TGTGCCAGCAGCTTAGAGTTGGGGGGGACTCTCTATGGCTACACCTTC. This sequence encodes CASSLELGGTLYGYTF.

This clonotype was seen once. This rearrangement joins TRBV5-1 to TRBJ2-7; D assignment may be TRBD1 or TRBD2 (5 bases each). The CDR3 extends over 14 amino acids. The germline V gene has CDR1 SGHRS and CDR2 YFSETQ. V lost 0 bases to trimming and J lost 7 bases, with 14 bases between them. The CDR3 is CASSLAGTGEEQYF. The CDR3 DNA is TGCGCCAGCAGCTTGGCCGGGACCGGGGAGGAGCAGTACTTC.

The chain recombines TRBV7-9 with TRBJ1-6; D not resolved. The CDR3 is 13 residues long. The germline CDR1 and CDR2 sequences are SEHNR and FQNEAQ (reference sequence). V was trimmed by 2 bases and J by 6 bases, leaving 5 bases between them. The CDR3 nucleotides read TGTGCCAGCAGCTTACTATCTAATTCACCCCTCCACTTT. This translates into CASSLLSNSPLHF.

At least ten counts were recorded for this clonotype. The rearrangement joins TRBV5-4 to TRBJ2-6, with 7 bases lining up with TRBD2. The CDR3 runs 15 residues. Germline V gives CDR1 SGHNT, CDR2 YYREEE (reference sequence). After removal of 4 bases from V and 4 bases from J, the junction contained 5 bases not matched to a gene. The CDR3 coding sequence is TGTGCCAGCAGCCTGCTAGCGGACGGGGCCAACGTCCTGACTTTC. Its protein is CASSLLADGANVLTF. Full variable domain (remainder filled in from reference TRBV5-4 and TRBJ2-6): ETGVTQSPTHLIKTRGQQVTLRCSSQSGHNTVSWYQQALGQGPQFIFQYYREEENGRGNFPPRFSGLQFPNYSSELNVNALELDDSALYLCASSLLADGANVLTFGAGSRLTVL.

This clonotype has just one count. This chain links TRBV11-1 with TRBJ2-7; no definite D call. V was pared by 8 bases and J by 0 bases, with 14 bases between. This CDR3 comprises 14 residues. The V gene's germline CDR1 is SGHAT and CDR2 FQDESV (reference sequence). CDR3 bases: TGTGCCAGCTCACCACCGCTTCCCTCCTACGAGCAGTACTTC. This translates into CASSPPLPSYEQYF.

For this clonotype: At one boundary the junction diverges from the germline segment, which might be a read error. This chain connects TRBV12-3 or TRBV12-4 to TRBJ2-2, with D perhaps TRBD2 (5 bases). This CDR3 contains 16 residues. CDR3 in DNA: TGTGCCAGCAGGCGACCGGGCGGGCCTAACACCGGGAAGCTGTTTTTT. Encoded protein: CASRRPGGPNTGKLFF.

This clonotype was recorded a few times. This chain joins TRBV15 and TRBJ1-2; no clear D. The V end lost 6 bases, the J end lost 0 bases, and 14 bases lay between the germline ends. Germline CDR1 is LNHNV and CDR2 is YYDKDF (reference sequence). This CDR3 contains 15 residues. CDR3 coding DNA: TGTGCCACCAGAGGGAAAAGGGCCTCTAACTATGGCTACACCTTC. It is translated as CATRGKRASNYGYTF. The whole variable domain, filled in from reference TRBV15 and TRBJ1-2, reads DAMVIQNPRYQVTQFGKPVTLSCSQTLNHNVMYWYQQKSSQAPKLLFHYYDKDFNNEADTPDNFQSRRPNTSFCFLDIRSPGLGDTAMYLCATRGKRASNYGYTFGSGTRLTVV.

Notes on this clonotype: Since a much larger clone is just one base distant, this may be a read error. The J gene is TRBJ1-2, the V gene TRBV10-3, with TRBD1 matching 10 bases. Germline CDR1 and CDR2: ENHRY and SYGVKD. V lost 7 bases to trimming and J lost 7 bases; unmatched junction nucleotides: 3. The CDR3 loop spans 12 amino acids. The CDR3 region has the DNA TGTGCCATCACGGGACAGGGGTTTGGCTACACCTTC. Translation: CAITGQGFGYTF.

The V and J genes are TRBV13 and TRBJ2-7, with D tentatively TRBD1 (6 bases). The ends were cut back, 0 bases at V and 0 bases at J, with 15 bases in the middle. This CDR3 is built from 17 residues. CDR1 is PRHDT, CDR2 FYEKMQ, per germline (reference sequence). The CDR3 region is CASSLGPGQTSSYEQYF. CDR3 in DNA: TGTGCCAGCAGCTTAGGACCCGGACAGACGAGCTCCTACGAGCAGTACTTC.

The chain combines TRBV19 with TRBJ1-5, with a tentative D call TRBD1 (5 bases). The CDR3 is 15 residues long. V lost 1 base, J lost 0 bases, and 7 bases lay in between. CDR1 LNHDA and CDR2 SQIVND come from the germline V gene (reference sequence). CDR3 nucleotides: TGTGCCAGTAGTATAGTGGACACTAGCAATCAGCCCCAGCATTTT. It is translated as CASSIVDTSNQPQHF.

The chain recombines TRBV29-1 with TRBJ2-7; D possibly corresponds to TRBD1 (5 bases). CDR1 SQVTM and CDR2 ANQGSEA come from the germline V gene. Deletions cut 4 bases from V and 5 bases from J, with 9 bases between. The length of the CDR3 is 11 residues. The CDR3 nucleotides are TGCAGCGTTGCAGGGTTAAACGAGCAGTACTTC. It is translated as CSVAGLNEQYF.

In this sample, this clonotype turned up a few times. The chain combines TRBV10-1 with TRBJ2-7; possibly TRBD1 or TRBD2 for D (7 bases each). Trimming pared 5 bases from V and 3 bases from J, leaving 14 bases between. Germline V gene lookup returns CDR1 WNHNN and CDR2 SYGVQD (reference sequence). The CDR3 is 14 residues long. The CDR3 here is CASSRTRGGYEQYF. The CDR3 DNA reads as TGCGCCAGCAGTAGGACCAGGGGGGGCTACGAGCAGTACTTC.

The V call is TRBV9, the J call TRBJ2-7, with D unclear. Trimming stripped 6 bases from V and 2 bases from J, with 15 bases between. The CDR3 has 14 residues. The V gene's germline CDR1 is SGDLS and CDR2 YYNGEE. CDR3 coding DNA: TGTGCCAGCACCGTCGGTTCGAGCCCCTACGAGCAGTACTTC. It encodes CASTVGSSPYEQYF.

CDR3 sequence: CASDPDGNTSEQYF. CDR3 nucleotide sequence: TGCGCCAGCGACCCCGACGGGAACACCAGCGAGCAGTACTTC. The rearrangement links TRBV5-1 to TRBJ2-7; a possible D gene is TRBD2 (5 bases). With 7 bases removed from V and 6 bases from J, the gap between germline ends came to 20 bases. The CDR3 runs to 14 residues. The germline V gene encodes CDR1 SGHRS and CDR2 YFSETQ.

V is TRBV29-1 and J is TRBJ2-7; D unclear. The CDR3 contains 13 residues. Germline-derived CDR1 and CDR2 are SQVTM and ANQGSEA. V gave up 0 bases and J gave up 2 bases, with 8 bases separating them. The CDR3 loop reads CSVEDTATYEQYF. As DNA, the CDR3 is TGCAGCGTTGAAGATACAGCAACCTACGAGCAGTACTTC.